This passage covers 32 T cell receptor beta chains from one sample sequenced in a study of radiotherapy plus CTLA-4 blockade in lung cancer. The table came from immunoSEQ multiplex PCR; TCRdb's copy has only in-frame clones and leaves some out. The table lists 45,000 to 55,000 clones, roughly four fifths of them singletons. The source was peripheral blood, collected from a patient treated with radiotherapy plus ipilimumab. Receptors originate from a human donor with non-small cell lung cancer who had stable disease on radiotherapy plus ipilimumab.

This clone was found a few times. The chain is built from TRBV9 and TRBJ2-1, with D tentatively TRBD1 (5 bases). CDR3 size: 15 residues. The V gene lost 6 bases and the J gene lost 3 bases, with 16 bases spanning the gap. Germline CDR1 and CDR2: SGDLS and YYNGEE. CDR3 loop: CASTGQGSGYNEQFF. In DNA, the CDR3 is TGTGCCAGCACCGGGCAGGGATCAGGCTACAATGAGCAGTTCTTC.

The V and J genes are TRBV27 and TRBJ2-7; tentatively, D is TRBD2 (6 bases). Germline V CDR1 and CDR2: MNHEY, SMNVEV (reference sequence). The V end lost 1 base, the J end lost 3 bases, and 13 bases lay between the germline ends. The CDR3 has 15 residues. CDR3: CASSLLPGANYEQYF. DNA of the CDR3: TGTGCCAGCAGTTTATTACCGGGAGCTAACTACGAGCAGTACTTC.

The CDR3 nucleotides read TGTGCCAGCAGCTTGGCCCGGACAGGGGCCACAGATACGCAGTATTTT. This gives the protein CASSLARTGATDTQYF. The chain joins TRBV5-4 to TRBJ2-3, with TRBD1 matching over 9 bases. The trim removed 0 bases at V and 2 bases at J, leaving 4 bases unmatched. CDR3 length: 16 amino acids. Germline-derived CDR1 and CDR2 are SGHNT and YYREEE (reference sequence).

CDR3 in DNA: TGTGCCTGCCGGCGTTTACAGGGATTTCCTGAAGCTTTCTTT. As protein: CACRRLQGFPEAFF. The V gene is TRBV30, the J gene TRBJ1-1, with D perhaps TRBD1 (6 bases). Germline CDR1 and CDR2: GTSNPN and SVGIG (reference sequence). The CDR3 is 14 residues long. V gave up 6 bases and J gave up 6 bases, with 20 bases separating them.

As regards this clone: Its ends do not fully match the called genes, so a read error is possible. The V gene is TRBV19, the J gene TRBJ1-2; D unresolved. Germline V CDR1 and CDR2: LNHDA, SQIVND (reference sequence). CDR3 length: 11 residues. The CDR3 loop is CASSARLDYYF. CDR3 nucleotides: TGTGCCAGTAGTGCCCGGTTGGACTATTACTTC.

CDR3 residues: CASSLGGLRTDTQYF. The DNA of the CDR3 is TGTGCCAGCAGCTTAGGGGGACTACGCACAGATACGCAGTATTTT. The chain has TRBV7-3 and TRBJ2-3, with 7 positions matching TRBD2. The CDR3 contains 15 residues. The germline V gene encodes CDR1 SGHTA and CDR2 FQGTGA. J gave up 1 base and V 2 bases, and 3 bases lay outside the gene matches.

This clone was observed a few times. The V gene is TRBV6-5, the J gene TRBJ2-2; weak D call: TRBD1 (6 bases). This CDR3 comprises 15 residues. V was cut by 2 bases and J by 2 bases, with 9 bases left in between. The germline V gene has CDR1 MNHEY and CDR2 SVGAGI. CDR3 bases: TGTGCCAGCAGTTACGACGGGACAAACACCGGGGAGCTGTTTTTT. Its translation is CASSYDGTNTGELFF.

The V gene is TRBV19, the J gene TRBJ1-1, with 7 nucleotides matching TRBD1. Losses at the gene ends were 5 bases for V and 1 base for J; bases not matched to a gene: 7. Germline V gene sequence: CDR1 LNHDA, CDR2 SQIVND (reference sequence). The CDR3 runs to 15 residues. This CDR3 reads CASSYGHRGNTEAFF. CDR3 DNA sequence: TGTGCCAGTAGTTACGGTCACAGGGGGAACACTGAAGCTTTCTTT.

V gene TRBV28 combines with J gene TRBJ1-4; tentative D call: TRBD1 (5 bases). The CDR3 has 16 residues. Trimming removed 6 bases at V and 2 bases at J, with 16 bases between. Germline V lookup: CDR1 MDHEN, CDR2 SYDVKM. CDR3 nucleotides: TGTGCCAGCAGCCGCCAGGCAGGGAGGACTAATGAAAAACTGTTTTTT. This encodes CASSRQAGRTNEKLFF.

The rearrangement uses TRBV18 and TRBJ2-5; 8 bases are shared with TRBD2. The V and J ends lost 4 bases and 4 bases, in that order; junction bases with no gene match: 11. In germline, CDR1 is KGHSH, CDR2 LQKENI. The CDR3 is 16 residues long. CDR3 bases: TGTGCCAGCTCACTGACAGGCGGGAGGTCCGGAGAGACCCAGTACTTC. Residues: CASSLTGGRSGETQYF. Full variable domain (rest looked up from reference TRBV18 and TRBJ2-5): NAGVMQNPRHLVRRRGQEARLRCSPMKGHSHVYWYRQLPEEGLKFMVYLQKENIIDESGMPKERFSAEFPKEGPSILRIQQVVRGDSAAYFCASSLTGGRSGETQYFGPGTRLLVL.

The chain carries TRBV9 and TRBJ2-5, with TRBD1 matching 8 bases. Matching the DNA end better, TRBJ2-7 makes the J call doubtful. Germline V gene lookup returns CDR1 SGDLS and CDR2 YYNGEE. This CDR3 spans 13 amino acids. The chain's CDR3 is CASGPTGVNEQYF. CDR3 nucleotides: TGTGCCAGCGGCCCGACAGGGGTCAACGAGCAGTACTTC.

The CDR3 spells CASSPQGARGGELFF. The CDR3 DNA sequence: TGTGCCAGCTCACCTCAGGGGGCGCGAGGCGGGGAGCTGTTTTTT. The gene calls are TRBV18 and TRBJ2-2, with 8 bases lining up with TRBD1. The V segment lost 3 bases and the J segment 7 bases; nucleotides outside the gene matches: 7. Germline V gene data show CDR1 as KGHSH and CDR2 as LQKENI. The CDR3 spans 15 residues.

The rearrangement uses TRBV5-1 and TRBJ2-7; 8 bases fit TRBD1. The CDR3 runs 13 residues. Looked up from germline, CDR1 is SGHRS and CDR2 is YFSETQ. After removal of 7 bases from V and 0 bases from J, the junction contained 3 bases not matched to a gene. CDR3 coding DNA: TGCGCCAGCTTGGGACAGGACTCCTACGAGCAGTACTTC. Protein product: CASLGQDSYEQYF. The full variable domain, in which reference TRBV5-1 and TRBJ2-7 provide the parts outside the CDR3, is KAGVTQTPRYLIKTRGQQVTLSCSPISGHRSVSWYQQTPGQGLQFLFEYFSETQRNKGNFPGRFSGRQFSNSRSEMNVSTLELGDSALYLCASLGQDSYEQYFGPGTRLTVT.

This chain connects TRBV11-2 to TRBJ2-7; tentative D call: TRBD2 (5 bases). Germline CDR1 is SGHAT and CDR2 is FQNNGV. The CDR3 runs 13 residues. The V gene lost 3 bases and the J gene lost 5 bases, with 11 bases spanning the gap. The DNA for the CDR3 is TGTGCCAGCAGCTTGTCCGGAGGCCACGAGCAGTACTTC. As protein: CASSLSGGHEQYF.

There are a few counts of this clone. The chain uses TRBV11-2 and TRBJ1-4; no firm D call. Germline V gene sequence: CDR1 SGHAT, CDR2 FQNNGV. V was shortened by 3 bases and J by 6 bases, with 11 bases between the two germline ends. The CDR3 covers 14 residues. The CDR3 DNA is TGTGCCAGCAGCTTTAACCCGACTGATGAAAAACTGTTTTTT. Protein: CASSFNPTDEKLFF.

The V gene is TRBV6-5, the J gene TRBJ2-1; TRBD2 matches 13 bases. CDR3 size: 16 residues. The germline CDR1 and CDR2 sequences are MNHEY and SVGAGI. Trimming took 2 bases from V and 7 from J; bases not matched to a gene: 5. CDR3 sequence (DNA): TGTGCCAGCAGTTACGGACTAGCGGGAGACGGGAATGAGCAGTTCTTC. Residues: CASSYGLAGDGNEQFF.

The sample holds a few counts of this clone. The chain is built from TRBV6-1 and TRBJ2-7; a weak D match, TRBD2 (5 bases). Trimming removed 3 bases from V and 2 bases from J, with 8 bases in between. The CDR3 covers 13 residues. The V gene's germline CDR1 is MNHNS and CDR2 SASEGT. The CDR3 DNA sequence: TGTGCCAGCAGTGACCCCGGGGCCTACGAGCAGTACTTC. Residues: CASSDPGAYEQYF.

On this clone: The same CDR3 arises from other DNA sequences in this sample as well. This rearrangement joins TRBV9 to TRBJ1-1; no clear D gene. CDR3 length equals 13 residues. V lost 2 bases, J lost 2 bases, and 7 bases lay in between. Germline lookup yields CDR1 SGDLS and CDR2 YYNGEE. As DNA, the CDR3 is TGTGCCAGCAGCGTGGCAGTAAACACTGAAGCTTTCTTT. Encoded protein: CASSVAVNTEAFF.

This rearrangement joins TRBV7-9 to TRBJ1-4; the D is unclear. V was clipped by 5 bases and J by 2 bases, with 6 bases between them. In germline, CDR1 is SEHNR, CDR2 FQNEAQ (reference sequence). The CDR3 loop spans 13 amino acids. The CDR3: CASSPFTNEKLFF. The CDR3 nucleotides are TGTGCCAGCAGCCCTTTTACTAATGAAAAACTGTTTTTT.

This chain links TRBV4-3 with TRBJ2-3; TRBD2 matches 11 bases. The CDR3 is 15 residues long. After removal of 3 bases from V and 3 bases from J, the junction contained 2 bases not matched to a gene. Germline CDR1 LGHNA, CDR2 YSLEER. The CDR3 DNA is TGCGCCAGCAGCCATACTAGCGGGAGAACAGATACGCAGTATTTT. The encoded protein is CASSHTSGRTDTQYF.

The V and J genes are TRBV5-4 and TRBJ1-1, with D unclear. The V gene's germline CDR1 is SGHNT and CDR2 YYREEE (reference sequence). This CDR3 has 15 residues. V gave up 0 bases and J gave up 0 bases, with 9 bases separating them. The CDR3 reads CASSLGEGLNTEAFF. The CDR3 nucleotides read TGTGCCAGCAGCTTGGGAGAGGGATTGAACACTGAAGCTTTCTTT.

The V call is TRBV11-3, the J call TRBJ2-7; D ambiguous. The V gene lost 1 base and the J gene lost 6 bases, with 7 bases spanning the gap. Germline assignment: CDR1 SGHNT and CDR2 YENEEA. The CDR3 covers 12 residues. The CDR3, as DNA: TGTGCCAGCAGCTTAGGACACAGCGAGCAGTACTTC. Residues: CASSLGHSEQYF.

The V gene is TRBV18, the J gene TRBJ1-2; the match to TRBD1 covers 7 bases. V was pared by 1 base and J by 2 bases, with 10 bases of the junction left unmatched. This CDR3 has 17 amino acids. Per the germline V gene, CDR1 is KGHSH and CDR2 is LQKENI. CDR3 nucleotide sequence: TGTGCCAGCTCACCACGAGGAAGGGGGCAGTCGAACTATGGCTACACCTTC. Amino acid sequence: CASSPRGRGQSNYGYTF.

The rearrangement joins TRBV7-9 to TRBJ2-4; 7 nucleotides agree with TRBD2. The CDR3 has 13 residues. The germline V gene has CDR1 SEHNR and CDR2 FQNEAQ (reference sequence). In nucleotides, the CDR3 is TGTGGCTGCGGGGGAGATGGCAAAAACATTCAGTACTTC. Its protein is CGCGGDGKNIQYF.

The rearrangement joins TRBV28 to TRBJ2-7; tentatively, D is TRBD2 (6 bases). The CDR3 totals 15 residues. The V end was cut by 7 bases, the J end by 2 bases, with 18 bases between. Germline CDR1 MDHEN, CDR2 SYDVKM. The CDR3 sequence is CASKEAAGPAYEQYF. The CDR3 coding sequence is TGTGCCAGCAAGGAGGCGGCGGGGCCAGCCTACGAGCAGTACTTC.

The chain is built from TRBV9 and TRBJ2-1; TRBD2 matches 7 bases. Germline CDR1 and CDR2: SGDLS and YYNGEE. The CDR3 has 15 amino acids. V lost 0 bases and J lost 7; bases outside the gene matches: 7. CDR3 loop: CASSVGTSIGNEQFF. The CDR3 nucleotides are TGTGCCAGCAGCGTAGGGACTAGTATTGGAAATGAGCAGTTCTTC. Full variable domain (remainder filled in from reference TRBV9 and TRBJ2-1): DSGVTQTPKHLITATGQRVTLRCSPRSGDLSVYWYQQSLDQGLQFLIQYYNGEERAKGNILERFSAQQFPDLHSELNLSSLELGDSALYFCASSVGTSIGNEQFFGPGTRLTVL.

CDR3 residues: CASSRGGESTEAFF. In DNA, the CDR3 is TGTGCCAGCAGTCGGGGGGGAGAATCCACTGAAGCTTTCTTT. This chain uses TRBV9 with TRBJ1-1, with D possibly matching TRBD1 (5 bases). CDR3 length: 14 residues. Trimming removed 5 bases from V and 4 bases from J, with 15 bases in between. Per germline, CDR1 SGDLS and CDR2 YYNGEE.

The chain has TRBV19 and TRBJ1-4; the D is unclear. The CDR3 spans 14 residues. CDR1 and CDR2 (germline): LNHDA, SQIVND (reference sequence). Trimming left V 3 bases short and J 1 base short, with 6 bases between. In DNA form, the CDR3 reads TGTGCCAGTAGTATCACAAGAACTAATGAAAAACTGTTTTTT. Its protein is CASSITRTNEKLFF.

The V call is TRBV18, the J call TRBJ1-1; 8 bases are a match to TRBD1. CDR3 length equals 14 residues. V shed 5 bases, J shed 7 bases, and the junction held 9 bases outside the gene matches. Germline CDR1 is KGHSH and CDR2 is LQKENI. The CDR3 sequence: CASSARQGWDEAFF. The DNA of the CDR3 is TGTGCCAGCTCAGCCCGACAGGGGTGGGATGAAGCTTTCTTT.

J is TRBJ2-3 and V is TRBV30, with D possibly TRBD2 on 5 matching bases. Per germline, CDR1 GTSNPN and CDR2 SVGIG (reference sequence). CDR3 length equals 16 residues. V was cut by 5 bases and J by 0 bases, with 18 bases left in between. The CDR3 region has the DNA TGTGCCTGGGGGCGTGGGCTAGGCGGGAGCACAGATACGCAGTATTTT. Protein product: CAWGRGLGGSTDTQYF.

The J gene is TRBJ2-1, the V gene TRBV7-9; 8 bases fit TRBD1. Trimming at V came to 2 bases and at J to 7 bases, leaving 7 bases not matched to a gene. The CDR3 loop spans 15 amino acids. Per germline, CDR1 SEHNR and CDR2 FQNEAQ (reference sequence). CDR3 loop: CASSLMTGVWNEQFF. The CDR3, as DNA: TGTGCCAGCAGCTTAATGACAGGGGTTTGGAATGAGCAGTTCTTC.

This chain uses TRBV21-1 with TRBJ2-1; whether TRBD2, the table's D call, matches the DNA was not checked. TRBV21-1 is termed a pseudogene. This CDR3 region has 15 residues. The DNA of the CDR3 is TGTGCCAGCAGCACGGACGGGGACTTTTACAATGAGCAGTTCTTC. Translating it yields CASSTDGDFYNEQFF.